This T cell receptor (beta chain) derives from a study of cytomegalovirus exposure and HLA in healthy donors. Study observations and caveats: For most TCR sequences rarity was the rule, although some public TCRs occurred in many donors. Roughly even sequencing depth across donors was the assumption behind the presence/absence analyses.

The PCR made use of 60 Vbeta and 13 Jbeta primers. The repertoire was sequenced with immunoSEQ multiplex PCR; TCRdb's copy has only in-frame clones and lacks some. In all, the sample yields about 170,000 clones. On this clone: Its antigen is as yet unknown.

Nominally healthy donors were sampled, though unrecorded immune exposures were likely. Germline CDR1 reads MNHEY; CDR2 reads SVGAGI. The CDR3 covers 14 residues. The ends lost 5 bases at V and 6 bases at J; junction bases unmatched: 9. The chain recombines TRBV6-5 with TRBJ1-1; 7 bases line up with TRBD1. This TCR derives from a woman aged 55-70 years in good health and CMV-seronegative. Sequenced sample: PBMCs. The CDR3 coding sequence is TGTGCCAGCAGTAGATTCAGGGGGATCTCTGAAGCTTTCTTT. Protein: CASSRFRGISEAFF.